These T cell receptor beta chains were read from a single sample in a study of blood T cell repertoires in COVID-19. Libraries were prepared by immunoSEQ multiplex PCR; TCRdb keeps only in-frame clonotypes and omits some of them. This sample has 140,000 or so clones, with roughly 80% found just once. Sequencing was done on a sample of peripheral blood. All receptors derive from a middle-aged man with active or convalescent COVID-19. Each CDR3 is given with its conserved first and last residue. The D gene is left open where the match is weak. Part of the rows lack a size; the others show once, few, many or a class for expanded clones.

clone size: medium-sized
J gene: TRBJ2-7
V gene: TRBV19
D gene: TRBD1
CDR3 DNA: TGTGCCAGTAGTGACGAATCCGGGACAGATGGTTACGAGCAGTACTTC
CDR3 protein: CASSDESGTDGYEQYF

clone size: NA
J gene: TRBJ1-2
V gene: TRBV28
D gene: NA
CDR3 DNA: TGTGCCAGCAGTTCCCGAAGAACTACCTCTAACTATGGCTACACCTTC
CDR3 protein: CASSSRRTTSNYGYTF

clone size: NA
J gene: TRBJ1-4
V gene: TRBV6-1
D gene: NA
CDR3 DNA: TGTGCCAGCAGTGAAGGGGCGAGTAATGAAAAACTGTTTTTT
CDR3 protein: CASSEGASNEKLFF

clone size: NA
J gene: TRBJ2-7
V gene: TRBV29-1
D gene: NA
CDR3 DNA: TGCAGCGTTGAGGAGCTGCGGGCCACCTACGAGCAGTACTTC
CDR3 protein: CSVEELRATYEQYF

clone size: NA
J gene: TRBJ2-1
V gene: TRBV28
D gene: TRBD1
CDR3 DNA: TGTGCCAGCAGTTCCCCGGGACAGGGTTACAATGAGCAGTTCTTC
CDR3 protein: CASSSPGQGYNEQFF

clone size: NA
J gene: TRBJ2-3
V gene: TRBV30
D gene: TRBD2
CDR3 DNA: TGTGCCTGGAATAAGTTAGCGGGAGAAGGAGATACGCAGTATTTT
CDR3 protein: CAWNKLAGEGDTQYF

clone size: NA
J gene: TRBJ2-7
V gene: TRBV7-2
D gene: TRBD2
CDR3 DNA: TGTGCCAGCAGCTTGGGACTAGCGTCCACCTACGAGCAGTACTTC
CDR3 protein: CASSLGLASTYEQYF

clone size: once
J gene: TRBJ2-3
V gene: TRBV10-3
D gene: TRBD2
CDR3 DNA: TGTGCCATCAGTGATGGGACTAGCGGGGGAGATACGCAGTATTTT
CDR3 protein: CAISDGTSGGDTQYF

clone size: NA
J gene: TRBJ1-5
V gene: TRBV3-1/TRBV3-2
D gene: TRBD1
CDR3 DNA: TGTGCCAGCAGCCAAGAAGTGGGGACAGGGGGCAGCGATCAGCCCCAGCATTTT
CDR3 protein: CASSQEVGTGGSDQPQHF

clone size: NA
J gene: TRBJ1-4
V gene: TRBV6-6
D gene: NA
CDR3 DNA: TGTGCCAGCAGGGCAATGGGGAGTGGAGAAAAACTGTTTTTT
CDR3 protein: CASRAMGSGEKLFF

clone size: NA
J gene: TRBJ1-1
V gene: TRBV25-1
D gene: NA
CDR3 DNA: TGTGCCAGCAGTTACGGGGACACTGAAGCTTTCTTT
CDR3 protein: CASSYGDTEAFF